Listed here are 6 T cell receptor beta chains from one sample, sequenced in a study of cytomegalovirus exposure and HLA in healthy donors. Vbeta (60) and Jbeta (13) primers were used in the PCR. TCRdb keeps only in-frame clones here, not all; method: immunoSEQ multiplex PCR. The sample has 120,000 or so clones; over 80% are singletons. Sequencing was performed on PBMCs. Source of these receptors: a man over 45 in good health and CMV-seronegative.

This clone occurred once. The rearrangement uses TRBV6-1 and TRBJ2-5, with 8 nucleotides matching TRBD2. The CDR3 runs 14 residues. Germline V gives CDR1 MNHNS, CDR2 SASEGT. V lost 8 bases to trimming and J lost 1 base; unmatched junction nucleotides: 6. As DNA, the CDR3 is TGTGCCAGCTCACATAGCGGGGTCCAAGAGACCCAGTACTTC. Protein product: CASSHSGVQETQYF.

The V call is TRBV5-1, the J call TRBJ2-5; no definite D call. CDR1 SGHRS and CDR2 YFSETQ come from the germline V gene. The CDR3 length is 14 residues. Trimming took off 1 base at V and 1 base at J, with 8 bases between the two ends. In DNA form, the CDR3 reads TGCGCCAGCAGCTTGTTTGGCCCCCAAGAGACCCAGTACTTC. This encodes CASSLFGPQETQYF.

With regard to this clone: Relative to the germline gene, one junction end is altered; a read error may explain this. The rearrangement uses TRBV28 and TRBJ1-2, with 7 bases that match TRBD1. Germline V gene lookup returns CDR1 MDHEN and CDR2 SYDVKM. The CDR3 loop spans 15 amino acids. CDR3 nucleotides: TGTGCCAGCAGTGCTCAGGGGGATTACAGTAGGGTCCGCAGCTTC. Protein product: CASSAQGDYSRVRSF.

The V and J genes are TRBV7-9 and TRBJ2-2; D call uncertain. The CDR3 covers 16 residues. V lost 1 base and J 3 bases, leaving 12 bases between the germline ends. CDR1 and CDR2 from the germline V gene are SEHNR and FQNEAQ (reference sequence). In DNA form, the CDR3 reads TGTGCCAGCAGCTTAGGCTCAGGTCGAGACACCGGGGAGCTGTTTTTT. It is translated as CASSLGSGRDTGELFF. Full variable domain (remainder filled in from reference TRBV7-9 and TRBJ2-2): DTGVSQNPRHKITKRGQNVTFRCDPISEHNRLYWYRQTLGQGPEFLTYFQNEAQLEKSRLLSDRFSAERPKGSFSTLEIQRTEQGDSAMYLCASSLGSGRDTGELFFGEGSRLTVL.

The rearrangement uses TRBV2 and TRBJ2-7; TRBD1 matches at 8 bases. CDR3 size: 20 residues. From germline, CDR1 is SNHLY and CDR2 FYNNEI. The V and J ends lost 5 bases and 0 bases, in that order; junction bases with no gene match: 21. The CDR3 DNA reads TGTGCCAGCAGTTTTATGTCGGTGACAGGGGAACCTAAATTCTCCTACGAGCAGTACTTC. Amino acids: CASSFMSVTGEPKFSYEQYF.

The table lists this clone with a count of one. The chain couples TRBV4-2 to TRBJ2-5; 8 positions agree with TRBD1. The CDR3 consists of 14 residues. The germline CDR1 and CDR2 sequences are LGHNA and YNFKEQ. Trimming took 1 base from V and 7 from J; bases not matched to a gene: 5. Here the CDR3 reads CASSQGQGFGTQYF. The CDR3 nucleotides read TGTGCCAGCAGCCAAGGACAGGGGTTTGGGACCCAGTACTTC.